This passage covers 31 T cell receptor beta chains from one sample sequenced in a study of cytomegalovirus exposure and HLA in healthy donors (dated by TCRdb to about 2017). Libraries were made using the immunoSEQ multiplex PCR assay. A mixture of 60 forward primers for TCR Vbeta segments and 13 reverse primers for TCR Jbeta segments was used in the multiplex PCR. Drawn from immuneACCESS, this table holds only the in-frame rearrangements with V and J called that TCRdb kept. Clones are partly lost; checked studies trace under half to an unresolved V gene and leave the rest unexplained. The sample contains about 170,000 clones, 85% of them found a single time. Jointly, the top ten make up roughly 2.5% of the sample. Sequenced sample: PBMCs. The origin of the receptors is a man aged 25-45 years in good health and CMV-seropositive.

The rearrangement links TRBV6-6 to TRBJ1-5, with unresolved D. V was trimmed by 8 bases and J by 7 bases, leaving 12 bases between them. This CDR3 spans 12 amino acids. The V gene's germline CDR1 is MNHNY and CDR2 SVGAGI (reference sequence). DNA of the CDR3: TGTGCCAGCGGTTCAACGGGGCAGCCCCAGCATTTT. Protein: CASGSTGQPQHF.

The V and J genes are TRBV7-3 and TRBJ2-1, with 7 positions matching TRBD1. Losses at the gene ends were 5 bases for V and 1 base for J; bases not matched to a gene: 5. The CDR3 consists of 15 residues. Germline CDR1 SGHTA, CDR2 FQGTGA. The CDR3 sequence is CASSPWDSSYNEQFF. The DNA for the CDR3 is TGTGCCAGCAGCCCCTGGGACAGTTCCTACAATGAGCAGTTCTTC.

The chain is built from TRBV5-6 and TRBJ2-5; TRBD2 aligns across 9 bases. V trimming: 1 base; J trimming: 1 base; junction bases outside the gene matches: 2. Germline V gives CDR1 SGHDT, CDR2 YYEEEE. This CDR3 contains 15 residues. The CDR3 bases are TGTGCCAGCAGCTTGCCGGGACTAGCCCAAGAGACCCAGTACTTC. Translation gives CASSLPGLAQETQYF.

The chain joins TRBV9 to TRBJ2-3; maybe TRBD2 (6 bases). Trimming removed 0 bases from V and 0 bases from J, with 8 bases in between. Germline CDR1 is SGDLS and CDR2 is YYNGEE. This CDR3 region has 15 residues. CDR3: CASSVVGRSTDTQYF. The CDR3 bases are TGTGCCAGCAGCGTAGTTGGGAGGAGCACAGATACGCAGTATTTT.

In this sample, this clone turned up once. The genes are TRBV27 and TRBJ1-1; TRBD1 matches 9 bases. CDR3 size: 17 residues. Germline assignment: CDR1 MNHEY and CDR2 SMNVEV (reference sequence). J was trimmed by 3 bases and V by 1 base; bases with no gene match: 9. The CDR3 spells CASSLLQGQGKDTEAFF. The CDR3 region has the DNA TGTGCCAGCAGTTTATTGCAAGGACAGGGGAAGGACACTGAAGCTTTCTTT.

This chain joins TRBV18 and TRBJ2-1, with TRBD2 matching over 8 bases. Germline V gene data show CDR1 as KGHSH and CDR2 as LQKENI. Trimming took 6 bases from V and 7 from J; bases not matched to a gene: 11. There are 15 residues in the CDR3. The CDR3 sequence: CASSMQTGGPNEQFF. DNA for the CDR3: TGTGCCAGCTCGATGCAGACGGGAGGGCCTAATGAGCAGTTCTTC.

Comments on this clone: One junction end does not reproduce the germline sequence, and a read error may be involved. The V call is TRBV5-3, the J call TRBJ1-5; possible D gene TRBD1, 6 bases. TRBV5-3 is an ORF, with its function uncertain. The CDR3 runs 15 residues. The CDR3 reads CASSLQGYSNQPQHF. The CDR3 region has the DNA TGTGCCAGCAGCTTACAGGGATATAGCAATCAGCCCCAGCATTTT.

The gene calls are TRBV7-2 and TRBJ2-1; TRBD2 matches at 8 bases. The CDR3 has 15 residues. The V segment lost 8 bases and the J segment 4 bases; nucleotides outside the gene matches: 10. Germline CDR1 is SGHTA and CDR2 is FQGNSA. CDR3 sequence reads: CASHLGTRTYNEQFF. CDR3 sequence (DNA): TGTGCCAGCCACTTAGGGACTAGGACTTACAATGAGCAGTTCTTC.

This chain connects TRBV7-9 to TRBJ1-1, with D possibly matching TRBD1 (5 bases). The V and J ends lost 1 base and 7 bases respectively, with 7 bases between them. In germline, CDR1 is SEHNR, CDR2 FQNEAQ (reference sequence). This CDR3 contains 12 residues. Written as DNA, the CDR3 is TGTGCCAGCAGCTTAGTGGGGGGTGAAGCTTTCTTT. The encoded protein is CASSLVGGEAFF.

The CDR3 nucleotides read TGTGCCAGCAGCTTAGGGGCCACAGATACGCAGTATTTT. Residues: CASSLGATDTQYF. The chain combines TRBV7-9 with TRBJ2-3; D uncertain. V was shortened by 1 base and J by 2 bases, with 4 bases between the two germline ends. Germline V CDR1 and CDR2: SEHNR, FQNEAQ (reference sequence). This CDR3 region has 13 residues.

This chain uses TRBV19 with TRBJ2-7; TRBD2 matches 11 bases. After removal of 2 bases from V and 4 bases from J, the junction contained 7 bases not matched to a gene. The length of the CDR3 is 16 residues. Germline CDR1 and CDR2: LNHDA and SQIVND (reference sequence). DNA for the CDR3: TGTGCCAGTAGTATATCGGGACTAGCGGAGGGTTACGAGCAGTACTTC. Amino acid sequence: CASSISGLAEGYEQYF.

V and J are TRBV19 and TRBJ2-1; 10 bases are shared with TRBD2. The J segment lost 7 bases and the V segment lost 4 bases, leaving 10 bases of the junction unmatched. CDR3 length equals 16 residues. Germline CDR1 reads LNHDA; CDR2 reads SQIVND (reference sequence). This chain's CDR3 is CASSSRQREGWNEQFF. The CDR3 coding sequence is TGTGCCAGTAGTAGCAGGCAGCGGGAGGGATGGAATGAGCAGTTCTTC.

CDR3 DNA sequence: TGCGCCAGCAGCTGGACAGGGAGATGGGAGACCCAGTACTTC. Its translation is CASSWTGRWETQYF. The chain has TRBV5-1 and TRBJ2-5; 8 nucleotides align to TRBD1. Germline trimming cut 3 bases from V and 5 bases from J; bases unmatched to any gene: 6. Germline CDR1 reads SGHRS; CDR2 reads YFSETQ. CDR3 size: 14 residues. Filled out from reference TRBV5-1 and TRBJ2-5, the complete variable domain reads KAGVTQTPRYLIKTRGQQVTLSCSPISGHRSVSWYQQTPGQGLQFLFEYFSETQRNKGNFPGRFSGRQFSNSRSEMNVSTLELGDSALYLCASSWTGRWETQYFGPGTRLLVL.

The rearrangement uses TRBV25-1 and TRBJ2-2; a weak D match, TRBD1 (7 bases). V dropped 3 bases and J dropped 5 bases, with 19 bases sitting between them. The CDR3 is 17 residues long. Looked up from germline, CDR1 is MGHDK and CDR2 is SYGVNS. The CDR3 nucleotides are TGTGCCAGCAGTGATCTCTCCCCGACAGGGAGGACCGGGGAGCTGTTTTTT. This sequence encodes CASSDLSPTGRTGELFF. Complete variable domain (other parts from reference TRBV25-1 and TRBJ2-2): EADIYQTPRYLVIGTGKKITLECSQTMGHDKMYWYQQDPGMELHLIHYSYGVNSTEKGDLSSESTVSRIRTEHFPLTLESARPSHTSQYLCASSDLSPTGRTGELFFGEGSRLTVL.

This chain uses TRBV14 with TRBJ1-1; no reliable D call. CDR3 length equals 13 residues. CDR1 and CDR2 from the germline V gene are SGHDN and FVKESK. V lost 3 bases, J lost 1 base, and 6 bases lay in between. CDR3 protein: CASSHLSNTEAFF. The CDR3 coding sequence is TGTGCCAGCAGCCACCTCTCGAACACTGAAGCTTTCTTT.

The gene calls are TRBV11-2 and TRBJ2-3, with no clear D. Germline CDR1 SGHAT, CDR2 FQNNGV. Trimming stripped 5 bases from V and 6 bases from J, with 9 bases between. This CDR3 is 12 amino acids long. The CDR3 reads CASSPRQDTQYF. As DNA, the CDR3 is TGTGCCAGCAGCCCACGTCAGGATACGCAGTATTTT.

This chain links TRBV6-5 with TRBJ2-2; 9 bases are shared with TRBD1. The CDR3 loop spans 14 amino acids. Germline V gene lookup returns CDR1 MNHEY and CDR2 SVGAGI. The J segment lost 6 bases and the V segment lost 6 bases, leaving 5 bases of the junction unmatched. CDR3 in DNA: TGTGCCAGCAGACGGGACAGGGTGTCCGGGGAGCTGTTTTTT. Encoded protein: CASRRDRVSGELFF.

This chain links TRBV19 with TRBJ1-5, with 8 bases matching TRBD1. The V gene end was trimmed by 7 bases and the J gene end by 3 bases; junction bases not matched to a gene: 8. This CDR3 has 15 residues. Germline V gene data show CDR1 as LNHDA and CDR2 as SQIVND (reference sequence). In DNA, the CDR3 is TGTGCCAGTACAAAGGACAGGGTGAACAATCAGCCCCAGCATTTT. Protein sequence: CASTKDRVNNQPQHF.

The rearrangement joins TRBV19 to TRBJ1-2; 9 bases align to TRBD1. With V trimmed by 0 bases and J by 4 bases, 12 bases remained unmatched. Germline values: CDR1 LNHDA, CDR2 SQIVND (reference sequence). The CDR3 has 18 amino acids. This CDR3 reads CASSIDLTPGQGGYGYTF. CDR3 bases: TGTGCCAGTAGTATAGATCTAACCCCGGGACAGGGAGGCTATGGCTACACCTTC.

This rearrangement joins TRBV11-2 to TRBJ1-5; D uncertain. Germline CDR1 is SGHAT and CDR2 is FQNNGV. Trimming cost V 3 bases and J 3 bases, with 9 bases left between them. There are 14 residues in the CDR3. In nucleotides, the CDR3 is TGTGCCAGCAGCTTCGGCGGGAACAATCAGCCCCAGCATTTT. Its translation is CASSFGGNNQPQHF.

The V and J genes are TRBV11-1 and TRBJ1-1, with a tentative D call TRBD1 (6 bases). V lost 5 bases and J lost 1, with 17 bases in between. CDR1 and CDR2 from the germline V gene are SGHAT and FQDESV (reference sequence). This CDR3 has 16 residues. The CDR3 loop is CASSPSTGWGNTEAFF. In DNA form, the CDR3 reads TGTGCCAGCAGCCCTTCCACAGGGTGGGGGAACACTGAAGCTTTCTTT.

The table lists this clone with a count of one. V usage is TRBV18 and J usage is TRBJ1-2; possibly TRBD1 for D (6 bases). Trimming removed 6 bases at V and 6 bases at J, with 11 bases between. This CDR3 has 12 residues. Germline V gives CDR1 KGHSH, CDR2 LQKENI. Here the CDR3 reads CASSPRQDGYTF. The CDR3, as DNA: TGTGCCAGCTCCCCTAGACAGGATGGCTACACCTTC.

This chain joins TRBV9 and TRBJ2-5; 8 nucleotides line up with TRBD2. The germline gives CDR1 SGDLS, CDR2 YYNGEE. The CDR3 totals 16 residues. V lost 1 base and J lost 3; bases outside the gene matches: 8. This CDR3 is CASSVRSGTREETQYF. CDR3 DNA: TGTGCCAGCAGCGTACGTAGCGGGACGAGGGAAGAGACCCAGTACTTC. Full variable domain (remainder filled in from reference TRBV9 and TRBJ2-5): DSGVTQTPKHLITATGQRVTLRCSPRSGDLSVYWYQQSLDQGLQFLIQYYNGEERAKGNILERFSAQQFPDLHSELNLSSLELGDSALYFCASSVRSGTREETQYFGPGTRLLVL.

V is TRBV7-9 and J is TRBJ2-5; D possibly corresponds to TRBD1 (6 bases). Germline CDR1 reads SEHNR; CDR2 reads FQNEAQ (reference sequence). This CDR3 spans 15 amino acids. V was pared by 3 bases and J by 2 bases, with 13 bases between. DNA for the CDR3: TGTGCCAGCAGCTTTGGGGTAGGACAGCAAGAGACCCAGTACTTC. Amino acid sequence: CASSFGVGQQETQYF. Complete variable domain (other parts from reference TRBV7-9 and TRBJ2-5): DTGVSQNPRHKITKRGQNVTFRCDPISEHNRLYWYRQTLGQGPEFLTYFQNEAQLEKSRLLSDRFSAERPKGSFSTLEIQRTEQGDSAMYLCASSFGVGQQETQYFGPGTRLLVL.

The gene calls are TRBV7-8 and TRBJ2-5, with 15 bases lining up with TRBD2. The V gene's germline CDR1 is SGHVS and CDR2 FQNEAQ. The CDR3 sequence is 16 residues long. J lost 5 bases, V lost 6 bases, and 7 bases had no gene match. This CDR3 is CASSGLAGGDEETQYF. CDR3 DNA: TGTGCCAGCAGTGGACTAGCGGGAGGGGACGAGGAGACCCAGTACTTC.

V and J are TRBV4-3 and TRBJ1-2; 10 nucleotides line up with TRBD1. J lost 2 bases, V lost 3 bases, and 9 bases had no gene match. The germline V gene has CDR1 LGHNA and CDR2 YSLEER. This CDR3 is built from 17 residues. The CDR3, as DNA: TGCGCCAGCAGCCAGACGACCGGGACAGGGGCCAACTATGGCTACACCTTC. Encoded protein: CASSQTTGTGANYGYTF.

The chain employs TRBV5-1 and TRBJ2-5; D may be TRBD2 (5 bases). Trimming stripped 0 bases from V and 4 bases from J, with 10 bases between. CDR3 length: 14 residues. Germline V gene data show CDR1 as SGHRS and CDR2 as YFSETQ. The CDR3 sequence: CASSLAGEGETQYF. CDR3 nucleotides: TGCGCCAGCAGCTTGGCCGGTGAGGGAGAGACCCAGTACTTC.

The V and J genes are TRBV18 and TRBJ1-3; TRBD1 is a possible D gene (6 bases). The V end was cut by 10 bases, the J end by 4 bases, with 17 bases between. Germline CDR1 reads KGHSH; CDR2 reads LQKENI. This CDR3 is built from 14 residues. CDR3 amino acids: CATGTTDRGNTIYF. The CDR3 bases are TGTGCCACCGGGACAACCGATAGGGGAAACACCATATATTTT.

The chain combines TRBV4-1 with TRBJ1-2; no reliable D call. Trimming cost V 1 base and J 4 bases, with 10 bases left between them. This CDR3 spans 14 amino acids. Germline CDR1 MGHRA, CDR2 YSYEKL. The CDR3: CASSQGPLTYGYTF. As DNA, the CDR3 is TGCGCCAGCAGCCAAGGTCCGCTAACCTATGGCTACACCTTC.

This sequence joins TRBV7-9 and TRBJ2-5, with D possibly being TRBD1 (5 bases). Per germline, CDR1 SEHNR and CDR2 FQNEAQ (reference sequence). V was pared by 3 bases and J by 2 bases, with 7 bases between. The CDR3 is made up of 13 amino acids. CDR3 bases: TGTGCCAGCAGCTTGACAGCTCAAGAGACCCAGTACTTC. This sequence encodes CASSLTAQETQYF.

J is TRBJ2-7 and V is TRBV18; possibly TRBD1 for D (6 bases). This CDR3 region has 13 residues. V dropped 3 bases and J dropped 2 bases, with 8 bases sitting between them. Germline V gene sequence: CDR1 KGHSH, CDR2 LQKENI. The chain's CDR3 is CASSPQGTYEQYF. The CDR3 region has the DNA TGTGCCAGCTCACCTCAGGGGACCTACGAGCAGTACTTC.